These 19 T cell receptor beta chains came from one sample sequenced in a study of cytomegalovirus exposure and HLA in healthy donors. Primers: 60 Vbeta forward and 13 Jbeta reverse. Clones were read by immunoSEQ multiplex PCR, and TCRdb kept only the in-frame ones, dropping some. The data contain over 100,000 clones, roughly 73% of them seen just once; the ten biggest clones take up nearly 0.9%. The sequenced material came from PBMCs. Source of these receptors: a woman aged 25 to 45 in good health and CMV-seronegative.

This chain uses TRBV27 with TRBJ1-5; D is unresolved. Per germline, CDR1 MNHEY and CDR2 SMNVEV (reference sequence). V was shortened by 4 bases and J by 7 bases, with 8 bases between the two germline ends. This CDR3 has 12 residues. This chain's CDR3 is CASSSGVQPQHF. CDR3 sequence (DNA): TGTGCCAGCAGTTCCGGGGTCCAGCCCCAGCATTTT.

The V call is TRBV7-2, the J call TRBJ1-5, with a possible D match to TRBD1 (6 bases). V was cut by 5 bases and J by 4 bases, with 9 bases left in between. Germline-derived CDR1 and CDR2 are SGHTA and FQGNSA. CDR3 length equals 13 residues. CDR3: CASSADRNQPQHF. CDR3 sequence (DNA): TGTGCCAGCAGCGCGGACAGAAATCAGCCCCAGCATTTT.

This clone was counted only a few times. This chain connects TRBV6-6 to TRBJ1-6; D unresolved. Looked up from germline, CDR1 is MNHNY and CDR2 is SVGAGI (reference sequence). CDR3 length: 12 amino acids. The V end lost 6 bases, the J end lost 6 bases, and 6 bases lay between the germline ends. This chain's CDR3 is CASSLPNSPLHF. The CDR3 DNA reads TGTGCCAGCAGCCTCCCTAATTCACCCCTCCACTTT.

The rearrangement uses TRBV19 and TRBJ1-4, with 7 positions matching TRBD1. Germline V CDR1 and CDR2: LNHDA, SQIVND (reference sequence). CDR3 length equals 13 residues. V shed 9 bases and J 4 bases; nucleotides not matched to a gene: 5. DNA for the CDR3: TGTGCCAGCTCTGGACAGGTTAATGAAAAACTGTTTTTT. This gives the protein CASSGQVNEKLFF. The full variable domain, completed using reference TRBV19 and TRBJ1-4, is DGGITQSPKYLFRKEGQNVTLSCEQNLNHDAMYWYRQDPGQGLRLIYYSQIVNDFQKGDIAEGYSVSREKKESFPLTVTSAQKNPTAFYLCASSGQVNEKLFFGSGTQLSVL.

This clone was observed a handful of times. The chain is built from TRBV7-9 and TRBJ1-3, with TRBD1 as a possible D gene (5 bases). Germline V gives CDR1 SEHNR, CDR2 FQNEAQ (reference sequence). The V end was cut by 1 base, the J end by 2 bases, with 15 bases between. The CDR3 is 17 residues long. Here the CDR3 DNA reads TGTGCCAGCAGCTTAGGGCTAGGGGTTTCTACTGGAAACACCATATATTTT. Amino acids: CASSLGLGVSTGNTIYF.

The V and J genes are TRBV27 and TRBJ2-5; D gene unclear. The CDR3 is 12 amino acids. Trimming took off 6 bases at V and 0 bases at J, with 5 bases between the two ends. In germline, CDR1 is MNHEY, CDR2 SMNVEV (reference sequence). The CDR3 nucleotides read TGTGCCAGCAGCTCCGACCAAGAGACCCAGTACTTC. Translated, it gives CASSSDQETQYF.

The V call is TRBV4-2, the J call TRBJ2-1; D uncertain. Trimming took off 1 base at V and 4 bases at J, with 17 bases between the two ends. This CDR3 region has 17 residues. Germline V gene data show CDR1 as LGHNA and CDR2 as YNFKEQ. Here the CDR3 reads CASSQVLSATTYNEQFF. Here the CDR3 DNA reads TGTGCCAGCAGCCAAGTTTTGTCGGCGACAACTTACAATGAGCAGTTCTTC.

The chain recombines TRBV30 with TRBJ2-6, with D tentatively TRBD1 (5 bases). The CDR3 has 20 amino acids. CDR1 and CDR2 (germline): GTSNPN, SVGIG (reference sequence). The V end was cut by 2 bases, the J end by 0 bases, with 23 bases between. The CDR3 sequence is CAWSKDPWGRLDSGANVLTF. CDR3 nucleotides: TGTGCCTGGAGTAAGGATCCGTGGGGCAGGTTAGACTCTGGGGCCAACGTCCTGACTTTC.

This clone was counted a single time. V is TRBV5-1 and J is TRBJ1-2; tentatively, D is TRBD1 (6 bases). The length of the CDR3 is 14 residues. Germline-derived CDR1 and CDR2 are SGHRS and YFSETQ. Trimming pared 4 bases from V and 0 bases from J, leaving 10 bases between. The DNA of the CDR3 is TGCGCCAGCAGCGGCAGGGGAGCTAACTATGGCTACACCTTC. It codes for CASSGRGANYGYTF.

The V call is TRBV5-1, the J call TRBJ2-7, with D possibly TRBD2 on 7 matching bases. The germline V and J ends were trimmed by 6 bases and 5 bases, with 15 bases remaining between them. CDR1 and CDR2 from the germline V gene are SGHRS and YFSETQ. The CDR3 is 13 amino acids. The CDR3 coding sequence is TGCGCCAGCAAAGGGGGGGTCGGCGACGAGCAGTACTTC. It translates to CASKGGVGDEQYF.

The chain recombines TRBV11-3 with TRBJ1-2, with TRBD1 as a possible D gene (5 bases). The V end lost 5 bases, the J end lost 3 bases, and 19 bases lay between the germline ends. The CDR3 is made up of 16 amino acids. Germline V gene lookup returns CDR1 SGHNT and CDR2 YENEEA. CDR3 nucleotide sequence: TGTGCCAGCAGCGACCCCCGGGCCCAGGGATACTATGGCTACACCTTC. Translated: CASSDPRAQGYYGYTF.

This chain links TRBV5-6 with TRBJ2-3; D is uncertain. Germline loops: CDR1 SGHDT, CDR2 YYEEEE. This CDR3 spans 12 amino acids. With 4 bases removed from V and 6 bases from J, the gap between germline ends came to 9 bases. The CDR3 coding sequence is TGTGCCAGCAGCCCCCGGCGGGATACGCAGTATTTT. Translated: CASSPRRDTQYF.

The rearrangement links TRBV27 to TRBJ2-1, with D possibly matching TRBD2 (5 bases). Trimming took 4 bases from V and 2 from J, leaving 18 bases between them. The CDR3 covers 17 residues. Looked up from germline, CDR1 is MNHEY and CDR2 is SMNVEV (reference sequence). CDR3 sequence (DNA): TGTGCCAGCAGTTCTGCTGGGGAGTTCCCCACCTACAATGAGCAGTTCTTC. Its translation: CASSSAGEFPTYNEQFF.

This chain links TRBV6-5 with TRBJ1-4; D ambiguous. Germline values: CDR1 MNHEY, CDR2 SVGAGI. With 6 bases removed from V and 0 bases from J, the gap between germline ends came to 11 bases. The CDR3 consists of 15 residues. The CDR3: CASRAGSATNEKLFF. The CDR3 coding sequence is TGTGCCAGCAGGGCGGGGAGCGCAACTAATGAAAAACTGTTTTTT.

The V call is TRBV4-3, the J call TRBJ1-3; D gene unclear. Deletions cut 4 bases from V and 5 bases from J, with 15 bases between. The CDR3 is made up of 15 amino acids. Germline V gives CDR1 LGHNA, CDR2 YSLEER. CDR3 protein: CASSREEGDRNTIYF. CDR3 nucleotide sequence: TGCGCCAGCAGCCGGGAGGAGGGAGACAGAAACACCATATATTTT.

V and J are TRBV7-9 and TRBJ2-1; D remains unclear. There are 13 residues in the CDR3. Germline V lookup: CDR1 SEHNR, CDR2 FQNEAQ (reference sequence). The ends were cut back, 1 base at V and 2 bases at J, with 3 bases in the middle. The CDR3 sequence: CASSLEPYNEQFF. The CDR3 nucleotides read TGTGCCAGCAGCTTAGAGCCCTACAATGAGCAGTTCTTC.

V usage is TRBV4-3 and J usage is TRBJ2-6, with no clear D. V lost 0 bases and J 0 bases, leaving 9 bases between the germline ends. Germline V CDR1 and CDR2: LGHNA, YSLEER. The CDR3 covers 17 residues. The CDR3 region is CASSQEASSSGANVLTF. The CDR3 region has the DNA TGCGCCAGCAGCCAAGAGGCTAGTAGCTCTGGGGCCAACGTCCTGACTTTC.

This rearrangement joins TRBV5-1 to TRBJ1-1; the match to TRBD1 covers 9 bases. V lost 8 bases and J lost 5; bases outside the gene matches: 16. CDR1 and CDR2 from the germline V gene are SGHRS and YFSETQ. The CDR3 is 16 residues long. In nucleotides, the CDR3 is TGCGCCAGTTCCGGGGGGATGGGGACAGGGAAAACTGAAGCTTTCTTT. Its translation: CASSGGMGTGKTEAFF.

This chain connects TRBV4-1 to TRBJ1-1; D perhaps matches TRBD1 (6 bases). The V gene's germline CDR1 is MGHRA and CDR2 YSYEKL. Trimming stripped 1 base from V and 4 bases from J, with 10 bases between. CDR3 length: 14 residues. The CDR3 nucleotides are TGCGCCAGCAGCCAAGGGACAGCGACCACTGAAGCTTTCTTT. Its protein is CASSQGTATTEAFF.